This T cell receptor (beta chain) emerged from a study of T cells in Graves' hyperthyroidism and ophthalmopathy. RNA transcripts gave rise to amplified TCR beta CDR3 regions. TCR CDR3 underwent first-round RT-PCR with the HTBI primer set. TCRdb redid the calling of the multiplex PCR reads with MiXCR, one entry per CDR3 protein. The data contain tens of thousands of distinct CDR3 sequences, 40% to 55% of them seen just once; the ten biggest clones take up around a tenth. Over 18 months, lack of ophthalmopathy progression marked Graves' hyperthyroidism as stable. Reasons for excluding patients were uncontrolled infection, other autoimmune disease, pregnancy or lactation. As for this clonotype: Likely a read error: the CDR3 ends without its conserved phenylalanine or tryptophan.

The clonotype comes from a woman in her thirties with Graves' hyperthyroidism. Sequenced: blood.

The CDR3 nucleotides read TGTGCCTCAACCCTTAGTTGGACCGGGAAGCTGTTTCTT. It encodes CASTLSWTGKLFL. The gene calls are TRBV12-3 or TRBV12-4 and TRBJ2-2; possible D gene TRBD2, 5 bases. The CDR3 totals 13 residues.